Given below is one T cell receptor beta chain in context. Germline CDR1 MGHRA, CDR2 YSYEKL. Trimming stripped 4 bases from V and 4 bases from J, with 19 bases between. The CDR3 length is 17 residues. These data are taken from a study of blood T cell repertoires in COVID-19. Sequencing used immunoSEQ multiplex PCR; TCRdb keeps in-frame clones, though not all of them. Among 80,000 to 100,000 clones listed, about 89% were seen once. Sequencing was done on a sample of peripheral blood. The source is a man between 50 and 59 years old with acute or convalescent COVID-19. The chain combines TRBV4-1 with TRBJ1-4; D unclear. The CDR3 here is CASSRIESAAFNEKLFF. The CDR3 nucleotides are TGCGCCAGCAGCCGTATCGAGAGCGCGGCCTTTAATGAAAAACTGTTTTTT.